This T cell receptor (beta chain) was sequenced in a study of blood T cell repertoires in COVID-19. Authors' data handling: Scientists estimated how many nucleated cells there were by amplifying reference gene primers. Generated by immunoSEQ multiplex PCR, the TCRdb table keeps only in-frame clones and is missing some. That table supplies the V and J calls and clone size; D and trimming were determined from the DNA. The sample gives around 60,000 clones, 88% of which show up once; around 3.5% is in the top ten. The specimen was peripheral blood. The clonotype originates from a man in his fifties with active COVID-19.

The CDR3 sequence: CASRTQGPSNQPQHF. The CDR3 DNA sequence: TGTGCCAGTAGGACACAGGGTCCTAGCAATCAGCCCCAGCATTTT. The J gene is TRBJ1-5, the V gene TRBV19; D may be TRBD1 (6 bases). CDR1 and CDR2 (germline): LNHDA, SQIVND (reference sequence). This CDR3 spans 15 amino acids. Trimming pared 6 bases from V and 0 bases from J, leaving 12 bases between. The variable domain in full, with the rest retrieved from reference TRBV19 and TRBJ1-5, is DGGITQSPKYLFRKEGQNVTLSCEQNLNHDAMYWYRQDPGQGLRLIYYSQIVNDFQKGDIAEGYSVSREKKESFPLTVTSAQKNPTAFYLCASRTQGPSNQPQHFGDGTRLSIL.